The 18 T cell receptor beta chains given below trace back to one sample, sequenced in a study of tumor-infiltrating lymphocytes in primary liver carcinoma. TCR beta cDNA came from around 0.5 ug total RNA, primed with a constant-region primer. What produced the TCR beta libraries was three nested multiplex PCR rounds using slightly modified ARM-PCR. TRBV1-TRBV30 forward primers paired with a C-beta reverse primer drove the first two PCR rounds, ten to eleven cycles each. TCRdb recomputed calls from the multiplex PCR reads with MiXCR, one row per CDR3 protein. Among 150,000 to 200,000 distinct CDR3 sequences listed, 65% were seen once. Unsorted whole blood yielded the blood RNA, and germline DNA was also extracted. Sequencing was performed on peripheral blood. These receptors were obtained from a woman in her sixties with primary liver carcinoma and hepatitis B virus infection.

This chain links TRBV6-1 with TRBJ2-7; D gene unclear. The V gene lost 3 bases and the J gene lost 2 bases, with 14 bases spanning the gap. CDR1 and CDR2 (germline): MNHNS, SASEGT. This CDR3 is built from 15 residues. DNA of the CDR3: TGTGCCAGCAGTGACCCAGGTGGTAACGCCTACGAGCAGTACTTC. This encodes CASSDPGGNAYEQYF.

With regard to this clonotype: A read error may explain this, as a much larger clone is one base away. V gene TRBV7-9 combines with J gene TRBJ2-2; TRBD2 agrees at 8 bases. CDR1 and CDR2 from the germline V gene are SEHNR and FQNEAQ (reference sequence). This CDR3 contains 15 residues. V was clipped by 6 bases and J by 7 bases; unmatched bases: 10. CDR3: CASRPGLAGIGELFF. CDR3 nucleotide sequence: TGTGCCAGCAGACCCGGACTAGCTGGGATCGGGGAGCTGTTTTTT.

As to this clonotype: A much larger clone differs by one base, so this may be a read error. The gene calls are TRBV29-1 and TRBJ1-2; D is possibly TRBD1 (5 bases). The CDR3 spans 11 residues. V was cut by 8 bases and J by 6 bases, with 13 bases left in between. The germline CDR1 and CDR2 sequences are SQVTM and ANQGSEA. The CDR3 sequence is CSFGAGDGYTF. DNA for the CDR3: TGCAGCTTTGGGGCAGGAGATGGCTACACCTTC.

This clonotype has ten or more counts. The CDR3 here is CAGDDRLAGGPETQYF. The CDR3 nucleotides are TGTGCCGGCGACGACCGGCTAGCGGGAGGGCCGGAGACCCAGTACTTC. This chain uses TRBV21-1 with TRBJ2-5; the table's TRBD2 call for D was not verified on the DNA. TRBV21-1 is described as a pseudogene. CDR3 length: 16 residues.

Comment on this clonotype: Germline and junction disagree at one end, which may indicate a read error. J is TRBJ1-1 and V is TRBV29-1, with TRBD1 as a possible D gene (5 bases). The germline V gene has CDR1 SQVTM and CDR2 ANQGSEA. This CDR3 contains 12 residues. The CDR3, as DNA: TGCTGCGTCTCTCAGGGCAGGGCTGAAGCTTTCTTT. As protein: CCVSQGRAEAFF.

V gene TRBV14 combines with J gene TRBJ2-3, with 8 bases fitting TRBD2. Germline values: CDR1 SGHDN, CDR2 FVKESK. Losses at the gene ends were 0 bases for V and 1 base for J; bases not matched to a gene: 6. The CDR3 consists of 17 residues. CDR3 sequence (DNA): TGTGCCAGCAGCCAAGAGCGAAGCGGGAGAGGCACAGATACGCAGTATTTT. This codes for CASSQERSGRGTDTQYF.

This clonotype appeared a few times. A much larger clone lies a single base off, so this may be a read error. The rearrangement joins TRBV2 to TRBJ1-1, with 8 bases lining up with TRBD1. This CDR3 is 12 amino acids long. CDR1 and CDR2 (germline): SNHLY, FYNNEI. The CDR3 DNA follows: TGTGCCAGCAGTTCAGGGGGCACTGAAGTTTTCTTT. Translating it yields CASSSGGTEVFF.

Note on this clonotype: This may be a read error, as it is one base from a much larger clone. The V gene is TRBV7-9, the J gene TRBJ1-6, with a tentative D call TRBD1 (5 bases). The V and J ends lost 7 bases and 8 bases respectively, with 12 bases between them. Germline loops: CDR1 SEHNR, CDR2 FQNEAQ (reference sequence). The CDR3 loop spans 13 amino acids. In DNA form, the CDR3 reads TGTGCCAGCATCGGGACTAGGGATTCACCCCTCCACTTT. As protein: CASIGTRDSPLHF.

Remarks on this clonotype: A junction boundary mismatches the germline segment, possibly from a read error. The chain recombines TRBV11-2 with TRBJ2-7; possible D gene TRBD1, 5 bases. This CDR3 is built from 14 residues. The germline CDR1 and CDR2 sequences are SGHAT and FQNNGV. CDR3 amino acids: CASSLGPGTYEQYF. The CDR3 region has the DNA TGTGCTAGCAGCTTAGGTCCAGGGACCTACGAGCAGTACTTC.

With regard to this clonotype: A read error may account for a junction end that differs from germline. The DNA for the CDR3 is TGTGCTAGCAGCCGAAGCGGGTACATTGAGCAGTTCTTC. Translating it yields CASSRSGYIEQFF. The gene calls are TRBV6-5 and TRBJ2-1; perhaps TRBD2 as D (6 bases). The CDR3 runs to 13 residues. Germline CDR1 MNHEY, CDR2 SVGAGI.

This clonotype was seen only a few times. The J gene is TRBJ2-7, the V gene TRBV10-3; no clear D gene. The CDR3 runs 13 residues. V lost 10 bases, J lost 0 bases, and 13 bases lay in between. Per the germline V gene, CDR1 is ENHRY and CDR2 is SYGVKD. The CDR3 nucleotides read TGTGCCACGCTCGGGCTACTCTCCTACGAGCAGTACTTC. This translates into CATLGLLSYEQYF.

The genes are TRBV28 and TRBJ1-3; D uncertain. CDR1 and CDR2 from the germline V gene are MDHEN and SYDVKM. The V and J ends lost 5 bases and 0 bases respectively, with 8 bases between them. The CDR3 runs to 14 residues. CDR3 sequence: CASSDLSSGNTIYF. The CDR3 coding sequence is TGTGCCAGCAGTGACCTGAGCTCTGGAAACACCATATATTTT.

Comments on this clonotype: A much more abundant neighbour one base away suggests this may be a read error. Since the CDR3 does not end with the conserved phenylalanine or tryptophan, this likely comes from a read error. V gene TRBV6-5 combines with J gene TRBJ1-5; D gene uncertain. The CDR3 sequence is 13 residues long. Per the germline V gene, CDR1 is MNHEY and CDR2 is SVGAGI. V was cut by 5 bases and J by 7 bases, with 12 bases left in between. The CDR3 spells CASSRDLNQPQHI. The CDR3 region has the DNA TGTGCCAGCAGTCGCGACTTGAACCAGCCCCAGCATATT.

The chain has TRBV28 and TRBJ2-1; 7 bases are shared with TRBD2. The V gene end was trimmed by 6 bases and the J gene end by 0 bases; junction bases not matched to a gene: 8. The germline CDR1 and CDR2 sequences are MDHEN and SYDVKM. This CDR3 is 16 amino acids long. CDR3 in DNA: TGTGCCAGCAGCCCCAGGACTAGGAGCTCCTACAATGAGCAGTTCTTC. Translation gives CASSPRTRSSYNEQFF.

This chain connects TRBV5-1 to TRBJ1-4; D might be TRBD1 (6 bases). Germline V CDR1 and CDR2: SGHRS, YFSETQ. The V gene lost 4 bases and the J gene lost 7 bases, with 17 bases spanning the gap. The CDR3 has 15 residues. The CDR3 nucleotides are TGCGCCAGCAGCAATACAGGGATGATCACTGAAAAACTGTTTTTT. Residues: CASSNTGMITEKLFF.

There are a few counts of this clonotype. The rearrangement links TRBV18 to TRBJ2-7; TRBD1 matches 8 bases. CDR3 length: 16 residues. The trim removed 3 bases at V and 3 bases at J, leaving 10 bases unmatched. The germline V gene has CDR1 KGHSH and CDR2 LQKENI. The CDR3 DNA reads TGTGCCAGCTCACCCCAGACACGGACAGGGTTCTACGAGCAGTACTTC. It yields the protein CASSPQTRTGFYEQYF.

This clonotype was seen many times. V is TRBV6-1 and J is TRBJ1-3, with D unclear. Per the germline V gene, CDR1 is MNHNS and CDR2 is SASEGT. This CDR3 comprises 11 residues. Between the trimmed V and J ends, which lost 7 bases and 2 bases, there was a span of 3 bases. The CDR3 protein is CASTPGNTIYF. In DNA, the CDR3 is TGTGCCAGCACACCTGGAAACACCATATATTTT.

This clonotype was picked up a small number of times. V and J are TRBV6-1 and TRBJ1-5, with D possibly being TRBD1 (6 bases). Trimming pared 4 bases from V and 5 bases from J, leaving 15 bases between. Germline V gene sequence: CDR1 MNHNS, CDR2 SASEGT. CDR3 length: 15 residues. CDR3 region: CASSGGWGQDQPQHF. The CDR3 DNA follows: TGTGCCAGCAGTGGAGGATGGGGGCAGGATCAGCCCCAGCATTTT.